This TCR beta chain was documented in a study of blood T cell repertoires in COVID-19. Study information: The study drew acute and convalescent COVID-19 samples from the United States, Italy and Spain. PBMCs, B-cell-depleted T cells, or T cells provided the cDNA or gDNA that made up the material.

Per germline, CDR1 LGHNA and CDR2 YSLEER. Trimming pared 0 bases from V and 1 base from J, leaving 9 bases between. The CDR3 contains 15 residues. Authors' methods: Amplifying reference gene primers gave estimates of nucleated cell counts. Measured with immunoSEQ multiplex PCR; TCRdb has only the in-frame clones, and not every one. The V and J calls and clone size come from that table; D and trimming were worked out from the DNA. The profile shows 25,000 to 35,000 clones, around 74% of them singletons. V usage is TRBV4-3 and J usage is TRBJ1-2; D gene unclear. The origin of this receptor is a woman in her sixties or seventies with active or convalescent COVID-19. Sequencing was carried out using peripheral blood. CDR3 DNA sequence: TGCGCCAGCAGCCAAGATAGTGACAATAACTATGGCTACACCTTC. Encoded protein: CASSQDSDNNYGYTF.